The clone carrying this T cell receptor beta chain was picked up a small number of times. What it binds is not known. This entry belongs to a study of early T cells in non-severe SARS-CoV-2 infection. For the study at large: Sequencing of bulk RNA from unsorted whole blood was done, without chain pairing.

Per the germline V gene, CDR1 is SGHRS and CDR2 is YFSETQ. The CDR3 spans 15 residues. V lost 3 bases and J lost 7; bases outside the gene matches: 8. The TCR library protocol was used to attach unique molecular identifiers. These identifiers were attached to individual cDNA molecules. TCRdb itself ran the 5' RACE reads through MiXCR, one entry per CDR3 protein. This table holds tens of thousands of distinct CDR3 sequences, about 12% found once. Notes on the study in general: There was a bias toward anti-spike CD8 responses in VDJdb matching, which missed private and CD4 specificities.

The sample was whole blood. The chain has TRBV5-1 and TRBJ1-4; 8 bases agree with TRBD1. The sequence was obtained from an adult who was a healthcare worker with PCR-confirmed SARS-CoV-2 infection or an uninfected control (not recorded which). The DNA for the CDR3 is TGCGCCAGCAGCTCGACAACAGGGGGAACTGAAAAACTGTTTTTT. It specifies CASSSTTGGTEKLFF.